This T cell receptor beta chain was recovered during a study of cytomegalovirus exposure and HLA in healthy donors. Points from the study as a whole: When a later analysis compared HLA-associated TCR beta chains with equally common others, the HLA-associated chains turned out to be more clonally expanded and to have lower generation probabilities.

Amplification used 60 Vbeta primers and 13 Jbeta primers. Assay: immunoSEQ multiplex PCR; the TCRdb copy retains only in-frame clones and omits some. The sample holds around 200,000 clones, 60% to 80% seen once. The CDR3 consists of 14 residues. J lost 4 bases, V lost 0 bases, and 3 bases had no gene match. Germline lookup yields CDR1 SGHDT and CDR2 YYEEEE. With respect to this clone: Its antigen is unknown.

This clonotype was sampled from a man younger than 30 in good health and CMV-seronegative. The sample consisted of PBMCs. V is TRBV5-6 and J is TRBJ1-2; 7 nucleotides match TRBD1. CDR3 coding DNA: TGTGCCAGCAGCTTGGGAGGGGGCGGCTATGGCTACACCTTC. Translation: CASSLGGGGYGYTF.